The clone carrying this TCR beta chain was observed many times. Its antigen remains unidentified. The data derive from a study of T cell repertoires in cytomegalovirus infection. Study-wide results and caveats: Cumulative frequency (of public TCR beta family members) identified carriers of CMV plus the relevant HLA.

Germline CDR1 and CDR2: SGHTA and FQGNSA. There are 15 residues in the CDR3. Trimming removed 5 bases from V and 0 bases from J, with 13 bases in between. TCRdb used MiXCR to reprocess the reads, holding one entry per CDR3 protein. Here the sample spans fewer than 1,000,000 distinct CDR3 sequences, around 30% being singletons. The clonotype comes from a human donor in good health (CMV status not recorded). Some clones in this sample may be carry-over from other donors' samples. This material consisted of cultured CD8+ T cells from PBMCs, taken from culture after CMV antigen stimulation. This chain links TRBV7-2 with TRBJ1-2; possible D gene TRBD1, 5 bases. For the CDR3, the DNA is TGTGCCAGCAGCCCGACAGCGATTACTAACTATGGCTACACCTTC. Translated: CASSPTAITNYGYTF. Using reference TRBV7-2 and TRBJ1-2 for the parts outside the CDR3, the full variable domain is GAGVSQSPSNKVTEKGKDVELRCDPISGHTALYWYRQSLGQGLEFLIYFQGNSAPDKSGLPSDRFSAERTGGSVSTLTIQRTQQEDSAVYLCASSPTAITNYGYTFGSGTRLTVV.